This is a list of T cell receptor beta chains from one sample in a study of shared clonotypes between healthy human individuals. Profiling relied on immunoSEQ multiplex PCR, and the TCRdb table lists in-frame clones only, not all of them. The table has more than 400,000 clones, around 96% seen once. Sequences were obtained from naive CD4+ T cells sorted from blood. The receptors shown here come from a woman aged 25 to 39 in good health. The CDR3 runs from the conserved cysteine through the conserved F or W. The D gene is left open where the match is weak. The size field is filled for only some rows; it gives once, few, many or a size class.

CDR3nt | CDR3aa | v_gene | abundance | d_gene | j_gene
TGTGCCAGCAGCCTGGACAGGCGGGGCTACACCTTC | CASSLDRRGYTF | TRBV4-2 | . | TRBD1 | TRBJ1-2
TGTGCCAGCAGTCTTCACCCCAGGGGGCACAGTGAAGCTTTCTTT | CASSLHPRGHSEAFF | TRBV27 | . | TRBD1 | TRBJ1-1
TGTGCCAGCAGTTACACCAAGCAGGCTTCGGAGACCCAGTACTTC | CASSYTKQASETQYF | TRBV6-5 | . | . | TRBJ2-5
TGTGCCAGCAGCTTAGTTACAGTCACTGGAAACACCATATATTTT | CASSLVTVTGNTIYF | TRBV7-9 | . | . | TRBJ1-3
TGTGCCACCAGCAGAGCGCGGGGGGAGACCCAGTACTTC | CATSRARGETQYF | TRBV15 | . | TRBD2 | TRBJ2-5
TGTGCCAGCAGCTTAGACGCTTTTGGACTAGCGGCAAACGAGCAGTACTTC | CASSLDAFGLAANEQYF | TRBV11-2 | . | TRBD2 | TRBJ2-7
TGTGCCAGTAGTACCGGGACTTCCTCTGGAAACACCATATATTTT | CASSTGTSSGNTIYF | TRBV19 | . | . | TRBJ1-3
TGCGCCAGCAGCTTGGCCGGGACAGGGTTTAATGAAAAACTGTTTTTT | CASSLAGTGFNEKLFF | TRBV5-1 | . | TRBD1 | TRBJ1-4
TGTGCCAGCAGCGGACGGACAGGGGGCTGGTCCGAGCAGTACTTC | CASSGRTGGWSEQYF | TRBV7-9 | . | TRBD1 | TRBJ2-7
TGCGCCAGCAGTCCGGACAGGGCAACTGAAGCTTTCTTT | CASSPDRATEAFF | TRBV5-1 | once | TRBD1 | TRBJ1-1
TGTGCCAGCAGCCGCTCGGGACCTTTTCCCGAGCAGTACTTC | CASSRSGPFPEQYF | TRBV27 | . | . | TRBJ2-7
TGTGCCAGCAGTGGATACCGGGACAGGGAGTCCCTCGAGCAGTACTTC | CASSGYRDRESLEQYF | TRBV6-1 | once | TRBD1 | TRBJ2-7
TGCGCCAGCAGCTTAGGGACAGCGAGCTCCTACGAGCAGTACTTC | CASSLGTASSYEQYF | TRBV5-1 | . | TRBD1 | TRBJ2-7
TGTGCCAGTAGTATAAGGGCCTTCTCTGGAAACACCATATATTTT | CASSIRAFSGNTIYF | TRBV19 | few | . | TRBJ1-3
TGTGCCAGCAGTTTTGGGGATACGCAGTATTTT | CASSFGDTQYF | TRBV28 | . | . | TRBJ2-3
TGTGCCAGTAGTGCCGGGACAGGGGCAACCTACGAGCAGTACTTC | CASSAGTGATYEQYF | TRBV19 | once | TRBD1 | TRBJ2-7
TGTGCCAGCAGTTTGAGGGCCTTCAACGGAGTGGAAACGAATCAGCCCCAGCATTTT | CASSLRAFNGVETNQPQHF | TRBV28 | . | . | TRBJ1-5
TGTGCCATCAGTGATCAGTCAGCACCTAGCAATCAGCCCCAGCATTTT | CAISDQSAPSNQPQHF | TRBV10-3 | . | . | TRBJ1-5
TGTGCCAGCAGCTCCAGGGGACCTGGAAACACCATATATTTT | CASSSRGPGNTIYF | TRBV11-2 | . | . | TRBJ1-3
TGTGCCAGCAGCCAGGGGGCTGGTCTGCCCCAGCATTTT | CASSQGAGLPQHF | TRBV7-2 | few | TRBD1 | TRBJ1-5
TGCAGCGTTGAAGAGGAACTAGCGGGGCCCACAGATACGCAGTATTTT | CSVEEELAGPTDTQYF | TRBV29-1 | . | TRBD2 | TRBJ2-3
TGTGCCAGCAGGACGGACAGGGGAAATAATTCACCCCTCCACTTT | CASRTDRGNNSPLHF | TRBV6-5 | . | TRBD1 | TRBJ1-6
TGTGCCAGCAGCTTGAATCAGGACAATACGGGTCTCAGTGAGCAGTTCTTC | CASSLNQDNTGLSEQFF | TRBV5-4 | . | . | TRBJ2-1
TGCGCCAGCAGATATGACTGGAGTGGGCAGTTCTTC | CASRYDWSGQFF | TRBV5-1 | . | . | TRBJ2-1
TGTGCCAGCAGCCACCAAGAGACCCAGTACTTC | CASSHQETQYF | TRBV6-5 | once | . | TRBJ2-5
TGTGCCAGCAGTGTTACGGACGTGCCGAACACCGGGGAGCTGTTTTTT | CASSVTDVPNTGELFF | TRBV2 | . | . | TRBJ2-2
TGTGCCAGCAGCTTAGTTAGCGGGGGGTACAATGAGCAGTTCTTC | CASSLVSGGYNEQFF | TRBV7-9 | . | TRBD2 | TRBJ2-1
TGTGCCAGTAGAGGACAGGGGGCAACCTACGAGCAGTACTTC | CASRGQGATYEQYF | TRBV28 | . | TRBD1 | TRBJ2-7
TGTGCCACCCGAGGGGCGACATACGATCAGCCCCAGCATTTT | CATRGATYDQPQHF | TRBV2 | . | . | TRBJ1-5
TGCGCCAGCAGCTCGGGACAGGGGGCCACTGAAGCTTTCTTT | CASSSGQGATEAFF | TRBV5-1 | . | TRBD1 | TRBJ1-1
TGTGCCAGCAGCTTCGCCGGGACAGGGTTCGGCTACACCTTC | CASSFAGTGFGYTF | TRBV5-8 | once | TRBD1 | TRBJ1-2
TGCGCCAGCAGCTTGGGACGGGACCTCCCCTACGAGCAGTACTTC | CASSLGRDLPYEQYF | TRBV5-1 | . | . | TRBJ2-7
TGCGCCAGCAGTTGGGACGGATACAATGAGCAGTTCTTC | CASSWDGYNEQFF | TRBV10-1 | . | . | TRBJ2-1
TGTGCCAGTAAGGACAGGGGAACAGATACGCAGTATTTT | CASKDRGTDTQYF | TRBV19 | . | TRBD1 | TRBJ2-3
TGTGCCAGCAGTTACGCGGGACAGGTCGGCTATGGCTACACCTTC | CASSYAGQVGYGYTF | TRBV6-5 | . | TRBD1 | TRBJ1-2
TGTGCCAGCAGTGACTTATTAACCGGGGGTCAGCCCCAGCATTTT | CASSDLLTGGQPQHF | TRBV6-4 | . | . | TRBJ1-5
TGCAGTGCTAGTTCAGGCAATGAGCAGTTCTTC | CSASSGNEQFF | TRBV20-1 | . | . | TRBJ2-1
TGTGCCAGCAGTTCCCGGGACAGGACTAATTCACCCCTCCACTTT | CASSSRDRTNSPLHF | TRBV27 | once | TRBD1 | TRBJ1-6
TGCGCCAGCAGCAAAGGGACCGTTAACTACGAGCAGTACTTC | CASSKGTVNYEQYF | TRBV5-1 | . | . | TRBJ2-7
TGCGCCAGCAGCGTCGGGAGGGACAGAACTAACTATGGCTACACCTTC | CASSVGRDRTNYGYTF | TRBV5-1 | . | TRBD1 | TRBJ1-2
TGTGCCAGTAGTATGTCACAGCCCTACGAGCAGTACTTC | CASSMSQPYEQYF | TRBV19 | . | . | TRBJ2-7
TGTGCCAGCAGAACCTTGAAAGTGGGAAACACCATATATTTT | CASRTLKVGNTIYF | TRBV28 | once | . | TRBJ1-3
TGTGCCAGCTCACCACCGCGTGACTCTGGGGCCAACGTCCTGACTTTC | CASSPPRDSGANVLTF | TRBV18 | . | . | TRBJ2-6
TGTGCCAGCAGCTCACGACGGGCGAATCAGCCCCAGCATTTT | CASSSRRANQPQHF | TRBV5-6 | . | . | TRBJ1-5
TGTGCCAGCAGCTTAGGGGTACAATGGGCAGATACGCAGTATTTT | CASSLGVQWADTQYF | TRBV7-9 | . | . | TRBJ2-3
TGTGCCAGCAGCTTGGCCGGGACTAGCGGGAGGGAGCAGTACTTC | CASSLAGTSGREQYF | TRBV5-5 | . | TRBD2 | TRBJ2-7
TGTGCCAGCAGCCGATTAGTCCTTGACGCCACCGATGAGCAGTTCTTC | CASSRLVLDATDEQFF | TRBV7-9 | once | . | TRBJ2-1
TGTGCCAGCCCCCAGAGTGGGGCTGGGGCCAACGTCCTGACTTTC | CASPQSGAGANVLTF | TRBV7-9 | . | . | TRBJ2-6
TGTGCCAGTAGGGGTTCCCCCTTACACAATGAGCAGTTCTTC | CASRGSPLHNEQFF | TRBV19 | . | . | TRBJ2-1